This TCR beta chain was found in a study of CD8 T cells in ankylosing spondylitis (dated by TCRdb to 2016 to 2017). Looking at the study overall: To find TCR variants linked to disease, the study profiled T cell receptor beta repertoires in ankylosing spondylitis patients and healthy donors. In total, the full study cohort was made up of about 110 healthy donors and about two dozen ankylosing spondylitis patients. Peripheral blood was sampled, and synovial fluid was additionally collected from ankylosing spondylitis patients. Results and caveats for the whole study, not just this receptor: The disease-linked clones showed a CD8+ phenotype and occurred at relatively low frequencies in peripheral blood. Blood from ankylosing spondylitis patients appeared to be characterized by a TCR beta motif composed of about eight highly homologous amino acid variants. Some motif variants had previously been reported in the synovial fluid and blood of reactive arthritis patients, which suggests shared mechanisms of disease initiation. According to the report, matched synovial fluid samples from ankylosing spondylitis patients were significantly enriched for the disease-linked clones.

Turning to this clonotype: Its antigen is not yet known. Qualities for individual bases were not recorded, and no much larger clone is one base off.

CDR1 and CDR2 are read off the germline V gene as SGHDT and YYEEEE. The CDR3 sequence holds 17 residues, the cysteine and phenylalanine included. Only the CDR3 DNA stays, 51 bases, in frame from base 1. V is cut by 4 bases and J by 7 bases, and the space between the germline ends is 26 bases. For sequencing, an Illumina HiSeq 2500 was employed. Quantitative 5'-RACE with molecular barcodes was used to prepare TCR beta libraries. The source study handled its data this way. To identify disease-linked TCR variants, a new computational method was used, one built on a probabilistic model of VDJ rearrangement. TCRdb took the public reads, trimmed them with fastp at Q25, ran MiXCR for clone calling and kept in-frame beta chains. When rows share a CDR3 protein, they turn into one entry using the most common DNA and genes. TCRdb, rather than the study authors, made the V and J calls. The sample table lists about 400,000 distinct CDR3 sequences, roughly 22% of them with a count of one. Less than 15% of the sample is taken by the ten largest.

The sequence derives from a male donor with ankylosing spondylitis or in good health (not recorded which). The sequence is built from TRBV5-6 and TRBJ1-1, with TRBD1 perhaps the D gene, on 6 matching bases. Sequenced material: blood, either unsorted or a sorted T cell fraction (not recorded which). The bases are TGTGCCAGCAGCGACCCGAGAACCCACAGGGATGCGGATGAAGCTTTCTTT. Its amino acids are CASSDPRTHRDADEAFF.